This T cell receptor (beta chain) was sequenced during a study of blood T cell repertoires in COVID-19. Across the study: PBMCs, B-cell-depleted T cells, or T cells were the source of the cDNA or gDNA that made up the material.

The method was immunoSEQ multiplex PCR; TCRdb's version includes in-frame clones alone and lacks a portion of them. The sample carries under 300,000 clones, 85% to 90% recorded once. V gave up 6 bases and J gave up 2 bases; unmatched junction bases: 10. There are 16 residues in the CDR3. The germline V gene encodes CDR1 SGDLS and CDR2 YYNGEE. All enrollees were roughly 18 to 100 years old and from under 25 US areas. In assigning cohorts, the study relied on participant-reported clinical history. The material sequenced was PBMCs or T cells enriched from blood (not recorded which). The source of this sequence is a woman aged 55-75 years in a cohort exposed to, infected with or recovered from COVID-19 (not recorded which). The J gene is TRBJ2-2, the V gene TRBV9, with TRBD2 identical over 7 bases. The CDR3 loop reads CASTRGGVENTGELFF. CDR3 nucleotide sequence: TGTGCCAGCACCCGCGGGGGAGTCGAAAACACCGGGGAGCTGTTTTTT.